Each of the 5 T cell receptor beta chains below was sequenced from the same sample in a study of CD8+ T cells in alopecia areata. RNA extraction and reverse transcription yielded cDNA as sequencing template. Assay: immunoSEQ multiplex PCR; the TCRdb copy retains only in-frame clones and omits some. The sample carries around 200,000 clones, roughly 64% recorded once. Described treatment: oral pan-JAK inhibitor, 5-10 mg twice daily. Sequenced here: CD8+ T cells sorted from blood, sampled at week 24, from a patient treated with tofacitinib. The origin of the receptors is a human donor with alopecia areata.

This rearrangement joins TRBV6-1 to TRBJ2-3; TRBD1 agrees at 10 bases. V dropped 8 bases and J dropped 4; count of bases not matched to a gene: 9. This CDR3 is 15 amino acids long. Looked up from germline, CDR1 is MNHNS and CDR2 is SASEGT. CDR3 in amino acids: CASGRGGTGADTQYF. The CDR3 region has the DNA TGTGCCAGCGGCCGAGGGGGGACAGGGGCAGATACGCAGTATTTT.

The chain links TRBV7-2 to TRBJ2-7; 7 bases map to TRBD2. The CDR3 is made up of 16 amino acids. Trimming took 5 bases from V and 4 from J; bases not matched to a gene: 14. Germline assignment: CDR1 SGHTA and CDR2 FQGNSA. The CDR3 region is CASSNEPGGLKYEQYF. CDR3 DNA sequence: TGTGCCAGCAGCAACGAACCGGGGGGACTAAAATACGAGCAGTACTTC.

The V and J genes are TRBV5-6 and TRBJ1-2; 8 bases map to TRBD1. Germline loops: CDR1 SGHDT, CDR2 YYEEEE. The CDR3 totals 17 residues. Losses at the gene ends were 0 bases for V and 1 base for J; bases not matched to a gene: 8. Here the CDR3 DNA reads TGTGCCAGCAGCTTGGGACGCGGGACAGGCAGTAACTATGGCTACACCTTC. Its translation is CASSLGRGTGSNYGYTF. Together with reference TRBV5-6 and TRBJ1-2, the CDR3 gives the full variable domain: DAGVTQSPTHLIKTRGQQVTLRCSPKSGHDTVSWYQQALGQGPQFIFQYYEEEERQRGNFPDRFSGHQFPNYSSELNVNALLLGDSALYLCASSLGRGTGSNYGYTFGSGTRLTVV.

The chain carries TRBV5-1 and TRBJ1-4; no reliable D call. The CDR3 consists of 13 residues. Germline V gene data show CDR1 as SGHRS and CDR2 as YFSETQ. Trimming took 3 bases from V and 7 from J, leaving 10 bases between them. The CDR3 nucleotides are TGCGCCAGCAGCTCTAATTCCGGTGAAAAACTGTTTTTT. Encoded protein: CASSSNSGEKLFF.

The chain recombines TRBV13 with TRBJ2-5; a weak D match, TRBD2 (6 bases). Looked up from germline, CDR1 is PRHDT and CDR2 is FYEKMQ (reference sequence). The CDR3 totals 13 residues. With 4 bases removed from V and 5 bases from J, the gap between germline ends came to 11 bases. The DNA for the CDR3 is TGTGCCAGCAGCTACACGGGGGTGGAGACCCAGTACTTC. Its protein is CASSYTGVETQYF.